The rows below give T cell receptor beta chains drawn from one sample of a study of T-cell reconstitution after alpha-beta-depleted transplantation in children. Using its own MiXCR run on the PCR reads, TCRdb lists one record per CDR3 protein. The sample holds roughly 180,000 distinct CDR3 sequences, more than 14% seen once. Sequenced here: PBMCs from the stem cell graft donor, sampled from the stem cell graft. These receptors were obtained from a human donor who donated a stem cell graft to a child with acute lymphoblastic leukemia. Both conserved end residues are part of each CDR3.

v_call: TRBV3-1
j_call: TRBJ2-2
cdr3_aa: CASSQGWTSVSNTGELFF

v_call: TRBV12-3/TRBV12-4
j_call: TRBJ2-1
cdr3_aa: CASSLGDEQFF

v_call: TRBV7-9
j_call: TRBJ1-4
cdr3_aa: CASSSTSDRGEKLFF

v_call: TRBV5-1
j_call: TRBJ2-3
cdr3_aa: CASRPGLGTDTQYF

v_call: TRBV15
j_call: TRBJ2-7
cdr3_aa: CATSRDGASGRQQYF

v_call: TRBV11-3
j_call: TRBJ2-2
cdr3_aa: CASMQGRAGELFF

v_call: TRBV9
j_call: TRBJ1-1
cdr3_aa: CASSGGGALNTEAFF

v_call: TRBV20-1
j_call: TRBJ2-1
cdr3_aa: CSARGRRSNEQFF

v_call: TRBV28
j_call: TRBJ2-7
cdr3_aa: CASSYRGPYEQYF

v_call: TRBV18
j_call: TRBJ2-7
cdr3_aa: CASSPAGQGGRYEQYF

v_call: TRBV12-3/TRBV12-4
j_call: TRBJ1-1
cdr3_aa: CASSFQGVGSEAFF

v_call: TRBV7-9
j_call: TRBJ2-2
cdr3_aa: CASSLSSGSRYGELFF

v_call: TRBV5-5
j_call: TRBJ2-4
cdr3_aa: CASSLGSGGNIQYF

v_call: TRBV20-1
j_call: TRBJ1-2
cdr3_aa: CSARDVGSGYGYTF

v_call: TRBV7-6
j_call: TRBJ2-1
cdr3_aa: CASSFETSGGNEQFF

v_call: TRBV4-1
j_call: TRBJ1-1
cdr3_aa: CASSQDEGAEAFF

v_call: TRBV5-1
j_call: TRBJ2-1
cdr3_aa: CASSLVADNEQFF

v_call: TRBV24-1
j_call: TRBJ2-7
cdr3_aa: CATSEGGTGEQYF

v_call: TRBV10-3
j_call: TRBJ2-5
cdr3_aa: CAISAGTSGLAETQYF

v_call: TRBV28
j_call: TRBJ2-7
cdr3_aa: CASSQLLAGAREQYF

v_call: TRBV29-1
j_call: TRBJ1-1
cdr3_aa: CSATTPGKAFF

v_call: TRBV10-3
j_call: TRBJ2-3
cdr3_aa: CAITYRLNTDTQYF

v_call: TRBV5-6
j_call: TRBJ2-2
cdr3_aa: CASSPRSTASYTGELFF

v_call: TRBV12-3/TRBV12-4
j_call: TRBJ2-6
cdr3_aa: CASSPAGAGANVLTF

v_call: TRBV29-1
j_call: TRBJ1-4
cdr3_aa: CSVARGRGEKLFF

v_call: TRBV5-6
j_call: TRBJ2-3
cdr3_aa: CASSLIRGLFLGDTQYF

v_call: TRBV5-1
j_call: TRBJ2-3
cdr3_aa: CASSLESRRTDTQYF

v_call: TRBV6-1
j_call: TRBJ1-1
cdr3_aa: CASNDGTGDWGAAEAFF

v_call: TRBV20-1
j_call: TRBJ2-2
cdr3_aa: CSATDRGYTGELFF

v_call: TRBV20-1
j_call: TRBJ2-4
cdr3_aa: CSAPTSGSADIQYF

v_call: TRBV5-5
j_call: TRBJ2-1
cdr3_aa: CASSLVFRWDGGEQFF

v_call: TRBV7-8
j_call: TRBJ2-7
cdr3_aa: CASIPAGKGFYEQYF

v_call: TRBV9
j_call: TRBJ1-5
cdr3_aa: CASSATGDDNQPQHF

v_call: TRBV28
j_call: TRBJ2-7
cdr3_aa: CASSQLAGPYEQYF

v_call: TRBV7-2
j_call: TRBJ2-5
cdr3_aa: CASSLRSSGNLETQYF

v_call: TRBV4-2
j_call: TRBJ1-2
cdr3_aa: CASSQAGTTNGGYTF

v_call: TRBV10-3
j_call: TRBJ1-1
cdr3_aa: CAISERTGDGTEAFF

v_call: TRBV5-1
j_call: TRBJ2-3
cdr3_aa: CASSFSSYTDTQYF

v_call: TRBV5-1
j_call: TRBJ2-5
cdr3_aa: CATKYRTSGLSQETQYF

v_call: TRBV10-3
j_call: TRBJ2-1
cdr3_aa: CAISERLTGTSSEQFF

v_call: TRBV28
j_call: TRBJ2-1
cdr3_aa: CAVGLAEGEQFF

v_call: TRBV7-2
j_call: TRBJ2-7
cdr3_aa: CASSLGVSYEQYF

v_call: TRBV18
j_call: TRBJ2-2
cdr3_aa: CASSPPLLARITGELFF

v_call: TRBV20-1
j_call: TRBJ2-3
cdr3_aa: CSARDWGSERQYTDTQYF

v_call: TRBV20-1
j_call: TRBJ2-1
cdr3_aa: CSARDTLTWEQFF

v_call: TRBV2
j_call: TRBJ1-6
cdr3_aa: CASSGRVRSPLHF

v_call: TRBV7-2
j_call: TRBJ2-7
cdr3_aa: CASSLSTRSDEQYF

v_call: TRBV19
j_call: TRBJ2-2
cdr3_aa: CASSLDRGTGELFF

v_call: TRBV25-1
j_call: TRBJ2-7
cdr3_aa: CASSESSSYEQYF

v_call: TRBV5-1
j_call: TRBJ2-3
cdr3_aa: CASSTGERLAGRWVTDTQYF

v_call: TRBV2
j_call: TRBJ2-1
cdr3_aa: CASSVALGEQFF

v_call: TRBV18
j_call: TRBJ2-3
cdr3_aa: CASRYSGSTDTQYF

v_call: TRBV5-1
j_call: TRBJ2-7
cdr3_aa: CASRGGIGLAGTYEQYF

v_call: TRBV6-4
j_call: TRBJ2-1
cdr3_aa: CASSPLIAGGDEQFF